The 24 T cell receptor beta chains reported below all come from one sample, sequenced in a study of blood T cell repertoires in COVID-19. Method: immunoSEQ multiplex PCR; TCRdb's copy keeps in-frame clones and lacks some. The table includes 40,000 to 50,000 clones, 89% detected once. Sequenced input: peripheral blood. The receptors originated from a human donor in a cohort sampled during active COVID-19.

The chain couples TRBV7-2 to TRBJ1-1; TRBD1 matches 7 bases. CDR3 length equals 13 residues. Germline V gene lookup returns CDR1 SGHTA and CDR2 FQGNSA. V dropped 5 bases and J dropped 4; count of bases not matched to a gene: 4. CDR3 loop: CASSVGTVTEAFF. The CDR3, as DNA: TGTGCCAGCAGCGTAGGGACAGTCACTGAAGCTTTCTTT.

The genes are TRBV5-6 and TRBJ2-7, with a weak D call TRBD2 (5 bases). CDR3 length: 14 residues. V was cut by 4 bases and J by 4 bases, with 15 bases left in between. Germline V CDR1 and CDR2: SGHDT, YYEEEE. The CDR3 protein is CASSPTGMDYEQYF. The CDR3 DNA reads as TGTGCCAGCAGCCCGACGGGGATGGATTACGAGCAGTACTTC.

This rearrangement joins TRBV9 to TRBJ1-2; TRBD1 matches 8 bases. The germline V gene has CDR1 SGDLS and CDR2 YYNGEE. The V and J ends lost 3 bases and 9 bases, in that order; junction bases with no gene match: 10. This CDR3 comprises 14 residues. DNA for the CDR3: TGTGCCAGCAGCGGAGACAGGGGTCTGAGTAGCTACACCTTC. Its translation: CASSGDRGLSSYTF.

There are a few counts of this clone. The chain employs TRBV5-6 and TRBJ1-2; D not resolved. V was cut by 1 base and J by 5 bases, with 9 bases left in between. Germline V gene lookup returns CDR1 SGHDT and CDR2 YYEEEE. The CDR3 is 13 amino acids. The CDR3 sequence: CASSLLQTYGYTF. In DNA form, the CDR3 reads TGTGCCAGCAGCTTGTTACAGACATATGGCTACACCTTC.

The genes are TRBV29-1 and TRBJ1-2; the D is unclear. Looked up from germline, CDR1 is SQVTM and CDR2 is ANQGSEA. The CDR3 has 12 amino acids. Trimming took 6 bases from V and 4 from J, leaving 12 bases between them. The CDR3 loop reads CSVSQAGYGYTF. The CDR3 nucleotides are TGCAGCGTATCCCAGGCGGGCTATGGCTACACCTTC.

As for this clone: Other nucleotide sequences in the sample specify the same CDR3. CDR3 bases: TGTGCCAGCAGACAAGGGACTTACCAAGAGACCCAGTACTTC. Its protein product is CASRQGTYQETQYF. This chain connects TRBV6-5 to TRBJ2-5; perhaps TRBD2 as D (6 bases). This CDR3 comprises 14 residues. Germline V gene data show CDR1 as MNHEY and CDR2 as SVGAGI. V was clipped by 6 bases and J by 0 bases, with 11 bases between them.

The chain has TRBV6-6 and TRBJ2-1; 9 bases match TRBD1. This CDR3 is 12 amino acids long. The ends lost 6 bases at V and 9 bases at J; junction bases unmatched: 3. Germline V gene data show CDR1 as MNHNY and CDR2 as SVGAGI (reference sequence). The CDR3 DNA follows: TGTGCCAGCAGCATGACAGGGGGTGAGCAGTTCTTC. The encoded protein is CASSMTGGEQFF.

The rearrangement uses TRBV29-1 and TRBJ2-1, with 9 positions matching TRBD1. CDR3 size: 13 residues. The germline gives CDR1 SQVTM, CDR2 ANQGSEA. The V and J ends lost 4 bases and 7 bases, in that order; junction bases with no gene match: 5. CDR3 DNA: TGCAGCGTTGTTAGGGACAGGGTTAATGAGCAGTTCTTC. It is translated as CSVVRDRVNEQFF.

This chain connects TRBV5-6 to TRBJ2-5; D unclear. V was shortened by 4 bases and J by 5 bases, with 12 bases between the two germline ends. CDR3 length: 13 residues. CDR1 is SGHDT, CDR2 YYEEEE, per germline. The CDR3: CASSLVGEETQYF. The CDR3 nucleotides are TGTGCCAGCAGCCTTGTTGGAGAGGAGACCCAGTACTTC.

The chain couples TRBV27 to TRBJ1-1; D is undetermined. The V end was cut by 5 bases, the J end by 11 bases, with 18 bases between. This CDR3 comprises 13 residues. Germline CDR1 is MNHEY and CDR2 is SMNVEV (reference sequence). In DNA, the CDR3 is TGTGCCAGCAGTCCCTCGACCGTAATGGGCGCTTTCTTT. It translates to CASSPSTVMGAFF.

The chain has TRBV2 and TRBJ2-1; 10 nucleotides line up with TRBD2. V lost 8 bases to trimming and J lost 9 bases; unmatched junction nucleotides: 13. Germline values: CDR1 SNHLY, CDR2 FYNNEI. CDR3 length equals 15 residues. The CDR3 here is CASRWERGGLGEQFF. The CDR3 coding sequence is TGTGCCAGCCGGTGGGAGCGGGGGGGCCTCGGTGAGCAGTTCTTC.

This sequence joins TRBV9 and TRBJ1-3; maybe TRBD1 (5 bases). The CDR3 contains 15 residues. Trimming shortened V by 4 bases and J by 3 bases, and 14 bases separated the two germline ends. Germline CDR1 SGDLS, CDR2 YYNGEE. This CDR3 reads CASSPNGGVGNTIYF. The CDR3 DNA is TGTGCCAGCAGCCCAAACGGAGGGGTTGGAAACACCATATATTTT.

V gene TRBV19 combines with J gene TRBJ2-7, with a possible D match to TRBD1 (6 bases). Germline V lookup: CDR1 LNHDA, CDR2 SQIVND (reference sequence). The CDR3 is 16 amino acids. Between the trimmed V and J ends, which lost 3 bases and 3 bases, there was a span of 18 bases. The CDR3 reads CASSMGPRGSGYEQYF. The CDR3 nucleotides read TGTGCCAGTAGTATGGGACCCAGGGGCTCTGGCTACGAGCAGTACTTC.

There are a few counts of this clone. V and J are TRBV27 and TRBJ2-7; 11 nucleotides agree with TRBD2. The CDR3 covers 15 residues. Germline CDR1 reads MNHEY; CDR2 reads SMNVEV (reference sequence). Trimming at V came to 6 bases and at J to 2 bases, leaving 6 bases not matched to a gene. DNA for the CDR3: TGTGCCAGCAGGGTGACTAGCGGGGCCACCTACGAGCAGTACTTC. The encoded protein is CASRVTSGATYEQYF.

The V call is TRBV11-2, the J call TRBJ1-3; 8 bases line up with TRBD1. V dropped 4 bases and J dropped 2; count of bases not matched to a gene: 10. The CDR3 has 17 residues. Germline V gene data show CDR1 as SGHAT and CDR2 as FQNNGV. The CDR3 DNA is TGTGCCAGCAGCTCCCAACTCGGACAGGGCCCTGGAAACACCATATATTTT. Translated, it gives CASSSQLGQGPGNTIYF.

The chain uses TRBV27 and TRBJ2-5; TRBD1 matches 8 bases. From germline, CDR1 is MNHEY and CDR2 SMNVEV (reference sequence). The V segment lost 6 bases and the J segment 4 bases; nucleotides outside the gene matches: 7. The CDR3 sequence is 14 residues long. The CDR3 reads CASRTMTGVETQYF. CDR3 in DNA: TGTGCCAGCAGGACAATGACAGGGGTAGAGACCCAGTACTTC.

The chain joins TRBV5-1 to TRBJ1-3, with 8 bases that match TRBD1. In germline, CDR1 is SGHRS, CDR2 YFSETQ. J was trimmed by 2 bases and V by 7 bases; bases with no gene match: 5. The CDR3 is 14 residues long. In nucleotides, the CDR3 is TGCGCCAGCTCGACAGGGGACCCTGGAAACACCATATATTTT. Amino acids: CASSTGDPGNTIYF.

This clone was picked up one time. The chain uses TRBV27 and TRBJ2-3; TRBD1 is a possible D gene (6 bases). The V and J ends lost 5 bases and 0 bases respectively, with 12 bases between them. CDR1 and CDR2 (germline): MNHEY, SMNVEV (reference sequence). The CDR3 runs to 15 residues. CDR3: CASSEDRSSTDTQYF. The CDR3 DNA is TGTGCCAGCAGTGAAGACAGGAGTAGCACAGATACGCAGTATTTT.

V usage is TRBV5-1 and J usage is TRBJ2-3; 9 bases are a match to TRBD2. CDR1 and CDR2 (germline): SGHRS, YFSETQ. The V gene end was trimmed by 3 bases and the J gene end by 2 bases; junction bases not matched to a gene: 4. The CDR3 extends over 15 amino acids. DNA for the CDR3: TGCGCCAGCAGCTCTAGCGGGGCCGACACAGATACGCAGTATTTT. It yields the protein CASSSSGADTDTQYF.

This clone came up once. CDR3 sequence: CASSVGTSGGSYNEQFF. CDR3 nucleotides: TGTGCCAGCAGCGTCGGGACTAGCGGGGGCTCCTACAATGAGCAGTTCTTC. The rearrangement uses TRBV11-3 and TRBJ2-1; 14 positions match TRBD2. The CDR3 covers 17 residues. Unmatched junction bases numbered 3, after V lost 5 bases and J lost 0 bases. CDR1 is SGHNT, CDR2 YENEEA, per germline.

V is TRBV2 and J is TRBJ1-1; D not certain. Germline V lookup: CDR1 SNHLY, CDR2 FYNNEI. V was clipped by 0 bases and J by 5 bases, with 16 bases between them. The CDR3 has 16 residues. The CDR3 loop reads CASSEARAGSRTEAFF. The CDR3 DNA reads as TGTGCCAGCAGTGAAGCTCGAGCGGGTTCGAGGACTGAAGCTTTCTTT.

This clone has just one count. The genes are TRBV3-1 (or the pseudogene TRBV3-2) and TRBJ1-3; 8 positions agree with TRBD1. The junction had 5 bases not matched to a gene; V was cut back by 4 bases and J by 0 bases. The germline CDR1 and CDR2 sequences are LGHDT and YNNKEL (reference sequence). The CDR3 extends over 16 amino acids. The CDR3 loop is CASSPGQGSSGNTIYF. CDR3 coding DNA: TGTGCCAGCAGCCCCGGACAGGGAAGCTCTGGAAACACCATATATTTT.

The chain uses TRBV3-1 (or the pseudogene TRBV3-2) and TRBJ2-7; 8 nucleotides line up with TRBD2. The CDR3 has 14 amino acids. V gave up 1 base and J gave up 2 bases; unmatched junction bases: 1. Per germline, CDR1 LGHDT and CDR2 YNNKEL (reference sequence). CDR3 bases: TGTGCCAGCAGCCAAGGCGGGAGGACCTACGAGCAGTACTTC. It specifies CASSQGGRTYEQYF.

The V and J genes are TRBV18 and TRBJ2-5; 9 nucleotides agree with TRBD1. Germline V gene data show CDR1 as KGHSH and CDR2 as LQKENI. This CDR3 has 17 residues. The J segment lost 1 base and the V segment lost 1 base, leaving 7 bases of the junction unmatched. For the CDR3, the DNA is TGTGCCAGCTCACCACGAGTGACAGGGGGGCCCCAAGAGACCCAGTACTTC. The encoded protein is CASSPRVTGGPQETQYF. The full variable domain, rest sourced from reference TRBV18 and TRBJ2-5, is NAGVMQNPRHLVRRRGQEARLRCSPMKGHSHVYWYRQLPEEGLKFMVYLQKENIIDESGMPKERFSAEFPKEGPSILRIQQVVRGDSAAYFCASSPRVTGGPQETQYFGPGTRLLVL.